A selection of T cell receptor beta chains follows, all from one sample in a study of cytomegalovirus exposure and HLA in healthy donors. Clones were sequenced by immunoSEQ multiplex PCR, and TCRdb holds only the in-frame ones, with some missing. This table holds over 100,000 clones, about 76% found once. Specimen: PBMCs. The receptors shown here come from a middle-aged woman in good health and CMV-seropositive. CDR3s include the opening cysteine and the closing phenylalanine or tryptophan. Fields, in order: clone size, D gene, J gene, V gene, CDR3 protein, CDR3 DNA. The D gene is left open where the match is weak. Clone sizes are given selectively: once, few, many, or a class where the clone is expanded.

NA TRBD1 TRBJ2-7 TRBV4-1 CASSQVLTGASPYEQYF TGCGCCAGCAGCCAAGTCCTAACAGGGGCTAGCCCCTACGAGCAGTACTTC
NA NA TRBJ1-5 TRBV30 CAWSDRVEQPQHF TGTGCCTGGAGTGACAGGGTAGAACAGCCCCAGCATTTT
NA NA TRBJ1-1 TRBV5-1 CASSLEWQGLEAFF TGCGCCAGCAGCTTGGAATGGCAGGGACTAGAAGCTTTCTTT
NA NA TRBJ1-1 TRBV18 CASSSDTAEAFF TGTGCCAGCTCCTCCGACACCGCTGAAGCTTTCTTT
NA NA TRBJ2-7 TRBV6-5 CASSSLHSFSYEQYF TGTGCCAGCAGCTCATTGCACAGCTTCTCCTACGAGCAGTACTTC
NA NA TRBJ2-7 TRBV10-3 CAISESRPHLAVSSYEQYF TGTGCCATCAGTGAGTCGAGACCCCACTTAGCAGTCAGCTCCTACGAGCAGTACTTC
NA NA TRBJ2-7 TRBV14 CASSHPRGYEQYF TGTGCCAGCAGCCACCCCAGGGGTTACGAGCAGTACTTC
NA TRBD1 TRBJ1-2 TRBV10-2 CASSESRGQGNYGYTF TGCGCCAGCAGTGAGTCGCGGGGACAGGGGAACTATGGCTACACCTTC
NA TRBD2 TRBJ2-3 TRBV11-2 CATRGYTDTQYF TGTGCCACGCGGGGGTACACAGATACGCAGTATTTT
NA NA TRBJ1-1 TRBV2 CASRWTPRNTEAFF TGTGCCAGCAGATGGACACCGAGGAACACTGAAGCTTTCTTT
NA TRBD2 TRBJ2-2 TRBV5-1 CASSLSSGLAGGPGELFF TGCGCCAGCAGCTTGAGTTCCGGTCTAGCGGGGGGGCCCGGGGAGCTGTTTTTT
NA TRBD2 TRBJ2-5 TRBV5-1 CASTTGLAQETQYF TGCGCCAGCACCACGGGACTAGCACAAGAGACCCAGTACTTC
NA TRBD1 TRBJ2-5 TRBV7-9 CASSPTVPGQGAVLETQYF TGTGCCAGCAGCCCTACCGTCCCGGGACAGGGGGCGGTTTTAGAGACCCAGTACTTC
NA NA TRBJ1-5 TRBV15 CATSGGFFRGNQPQHF TGTGCCACCAGCGGAGGTTTCTTCAGGGGCAATCAGCCCCAGCATTTT
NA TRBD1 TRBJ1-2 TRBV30 CAWSWTGPYGYTF TGTGCCTGGAGTTGGACAGGGCCCTATGGCTACACCTTC
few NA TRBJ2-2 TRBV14 CASILPPTGELFF TGTGCCAGCATCCTCCCCCCCACCGGGGAGCTGTTTTTT
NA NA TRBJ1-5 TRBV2 CASSGSGGNQPQHF TGTGCCAGCAGTGGGTCGGGGGGCAATCAGCCCCAGCATTTT
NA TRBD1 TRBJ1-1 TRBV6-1 CASSLHQQGTTEAFF TGTGCCAGCAGCCTCCACCAACAGGGGACCACTGAAGCTTTCTTT
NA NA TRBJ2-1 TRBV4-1 CASSPHVSSYNEQFF TGCGCCAGCAGCCCTCACGTTAGCTCCTACAATGAGCAGTTCTTC
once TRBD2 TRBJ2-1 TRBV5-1 CASSAGDPYNEQFF TGCGCCAGTTCCGCGGGGGACCCCTACAATGAGCAGTTCTTC
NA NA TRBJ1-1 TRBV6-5 CVTLSVALQNTEAFF TGTGTTACGTTGTCGGTAGCCCTCCAGAACACTGAAGCTTTCTTT